The subject of this entry is one T cell receptor (beta chain). This sample was taken from a study of blood T cell repertoires in COVID-19. Overall study context: Italy, Spain and the United States were the sources of the convalescent and acute COVID-19 samples.

From germline, CDR1 is MNHEY and CDR2 SVGEGT. Trimming removed 5 bases from V and 1 base from J; junction bases left unmatched: 0. This CDR3 comprises 16 residues. In the original analysis: Reference gene primer amplification yielded estimated nucleated cell counts. Sequencing used immunoSEQ multiplex PCR; TCRdb keeps in-frame clones, though not all of them. D and trimming come from the DNA, and the V and J calls and clone size come from that table. The top ten clones hold about 17% of a sample with under 90,000 clones, roughly 76% of them seen once. This TCR was sampled from a woman aged 80 or older with active or convalescent COVID-19. V and J are TRBV6-2 or TRBV6-3 and TRBJ2-2; 14 bases map to TRBD2. Sample: peripheral blood. CDR3 nucleotide sequence: TGTGCCAGCAGTGGACTAGCGGGGGGGAACACCGGGGAGCTGTTTTTT. Its translation is CASSGLAGGNTGELFF.